This entry lists 12 T cell receptor beta chains sequenced from one sample in a study of blood T cell repertoires in COVID-19. Profiled with immunoSEQ multiplex PCR; TCRdb holds only in-frame clones, not every one. Here the sample spans about 170,000 clones, around 89% being singletons. The sample consisted of peripheral blood. All receptors come from a man aged 55-75 years with acute or convalescent COVID-19.

The CDR3 sequence: CAATRIGQGYGYTF. The CDR3 DNA follows: TGTGCCGCGACCCGAATCGGACAGGGTTATGGCTACACCTTC. The chain carries TRBV6-6 and TRBJ1-2, with 8 bases lining up with TRBD1. Unmatched junction bases numbered 13, after V lost 11 bases and J lost 5 bases. Germline V gives CDR1 MNHNY, CDR2 SVGAGI (reference sequence). CDR3 length equals 14 residues.

The chain combines TRBV6-2 or TRBV6-3 with TRBJ2-7, with 7 bases aligning to TRBD1. Germline CDR1 MNHEY, CDR2 SVGEGT. The CDR3 runs to 13 residues. V shed 4 bases, J shed 6 bases, and the junction held 6 bases outside the gene matches. CDR3 nucleotide sequence: TGTGCCAGCAGTTCCCCCGACAGGGTCGAGCAGTACTTC. This sequence encodes CASSSPDRVEQYF.

The rearrangement links TRBV25-1 to TRBJ2-2; 10 positions agree with TRBD1. The CDR3 runs 16 residues. The V and J ends lost 6 bases and 4 bases, in that order; junction bases with no gene match: 8. Germline values: CDR1 MGHDK, CDR2 SYGVNS. CDR3 protein: CASSRTGGSVTGELFF. CDR3 DNA: TGTGCCAGCAGCCGGACAGGGGGATCGGTCACCGGGGAGCTGTTTTTT.

V and J are TRBV30 and TRBJ1-1; 10 nucleotides align to TRBD1. Germline V gene lookup returns CDR1 GTSNPN and CDR2 SVGIG (reference sequence). V lost 0 bases and J lost 8; bases outside the gene matches: 9. The CDR3 is 15 amino acids. The CDR3 nucleotides read TGTGCCTGGAGTGTACTGGGGACAGGGGCTCGAGAAGCTTTCTTT. Its protein is CAWSVLGTGAREAFF.

CDR3 DNA: TGCGCCAGCAGCTTGGGGCACAGCTCCTACGAGCAGTACGTC. Translation gives CASSLGHSSYEQYV. V is TRBV5-1 and J is TRBJ2-7; no definite D call. Per the germline V gene, CDR1 is SGHRS and CDR2 is YFSETQ. The CDR3 contains 14 residues. Trimming took off 0 bases at V and 0 bases at J, with 7 bases between the two ends.

The chain recombines TRBV5-1 with TRBJ2-2, with TRBD1 matching 7 bases. V trimming: 7 bases; J trimming: 5 bases; junction bases outside the gene matches: 11. CDR1 SGHRS and CDR2 YFSETQ come from the germline V gene. This CDR3 is 15 amino acids long. CDR3 sequence reads: CASQATAGGTGELFF. CDR3 in DNA: TGCGCCAGCCAAGCGACGGCAGGGGGTACCGGGGAGCTGTTTTTT.

The CDR3 region is CATSGAGVDQETQYF. CDR3 DNA: TGTGCCACCAGTGGTGCCGGGGTTGACCAAGAGACCCAGTACTTC. The J gene is TRBJ2-5, the V gene TRBV24-1; D perhaps matches TRBD2 (5 bases). CDR1 is KGHDR, CDR2 SFDVKD, per germline. This CDR3 spans 15 amino acids. The ends were cut back, 5 bases at V and 0 bases at J, with 12 bases in the middle.

The chain has TRBV5-1 and TRBJ2-7, with a weak D call TRBD1 (6 bases). Trimming took off 0 bases at V and 5 bases at J, with 12 bases between the two ends. Germline V gene data show CDR1 as SGHRS and CDR2 as YFSETQ. The CDR3 contains 14 residues. In DNA form, the CDR3 reads TGCGCCAGCAGCTTGGGTCAGGGGTTGAACGAGCAGTACTTC. As protein: CASSLGQGLNEQYF.

CDR3 in amino acids: CASGLVLTIQNTEAFF. The CDR3 nucleotides read TGTGCTAGTGGTTTGGTATTAACGATACAGAACACTGAAGCTTTCTTT. This chain connects TRBV12-5 to TRBJ1-1; D ambiguous. The V and J ends lost 0 bases and 1 base respectively, with 12 bases between them. The CDR3 is 16 amino acids. The germline CDR1 and CDR2 sequences are LGHNT and FRNRAP.

This chain connects TRBV5-4 to TRBJ1-2; maybe TRBD1 (5 bases). Trimming took off 7 bases at V and 1 base at J, with 14 bases between the two ends. The CDR3 totals 14 residues. From germline, CDR1 is SGHNT and CDR2 YYREEE (reference sequence). The CDR3, as DNA: TGTGCCAGCTTGCAGGCGGGGGGTAACTATGGCTACACCTTC. Its protein product is CASLQAGGNYGYTF.

This clone was detected a few times. The chain joins TRBV5-1 to TRBJ1-1; D is ambiguous. V was pared by 5 bases and J by 4 bases, with 15 bases between. The CDR3 sequence is 14 residues long. From germline, CDR1 is SGHRS and CDR2 YFSETQ. The CDR3 DNA reads as TGCGCCAGCAGAACCCGACATTTAAGCACTGAAGCTTTCTTT. This sequence encodes CASRTRHLSTEAFF.

V usage is TRBV10-3 and J usage is TRBJ1-6; D not resolved. This CDR3 is built from 16 residues. The V gene's germline CDR1 is ENHRY and CDR2 SYGVKD. Trimming cost V 3 bases and J 0 bases, with 9 bases left between them. CDR3 sequence (DNA): TGTGCCATCAGTGACAGAGGGAGCTCCTATAATTCACCCCTCCACTTT. It specifies CAISDRGSSYNSPLHF.